One sample yielded the 28 T cell receptor beta chains listed below, sequenced in a study of T cells in Graves' hyperthyroidism and ophthalmopathy. Researchers amplified the TCR beta CDR3 regions from RNA transcripts. RT-PCR in the first round (using the HTBI primer set) targeted the TCR CDR3. TCRdb independently ran MiXCR on the multiplex PCR reads; one entry per CDR3 protein. The table records about 840,000 distinct CDR3 sequences, approximately 40% of them present only once. Material for sequencing was blood. The receptors here all came from a man younger than 35 with Graves' hyperthyroidism.

This chain connects TRBV5-1 to TRBJ2-7; D is uncertain. The germline gives CDR1 SGHRS, CDR2 YFSETQ. The CDR3 has 14 amino acids. Trimming took off 0 bases at V and 9 bases at J, with 16 bases between the two ends. The CDR3 coding sequence is TGCGCCAGCAGCTTGGAGTCCCGGGCCCCGGGGCAGTACTTC. Protein product: CASSLESRAPGQYF.

This clonotype was seen only a few times. The CDR3 spells CASRLVTGELFF. The CDR3 region has the DNA TGCGCCAGCAGGCTTGTCACCGGGGAGCTGTTTTTT. The V call is TRBV5-1, the J call TRBJ2-2; no firm D call. Germline V CDR1 and CDR2: SGHRS, YFSETQ. V was cut by 5 bases and J by 4 bases, with 6 bases left in between. The CDR3 has 12 amino acids.

The V call is TRBV5-6, the J call TRBJ1-3; unclear D gene. Looked up from germline, CDR1 is SGHDT and CDR2 is YYEEEE. The CDR3 extends over 16 amino acids. Trimming took 4 bases from V and 0 from J, leaving 14 bases between them. The CDR3, as DNA: TGTGCCAGCAGCCAAGATCTACCGTACTCTGGAAACACCATATATTTT. Translating it yields CASSQDLPYSGNTIYF.

Of note for this clonotype: The junction does not match germline at one end; this may be a read error. This chain connects TRBV5-6 to TRBJ2-7, with 8 bases identical to TRBD1. The length of the CDR3 is 14 residues. Germline CDR1 SGHDT, CDR2 YYEEEE. Here the CDR3 reads CAGSLGTGSHEQYF. CDR3 sequence (DNA): TGTGCCGGCAGCCTAGGGACAGGTTCCCACGAGCAGTACTTC.

This chain joins TRBV7-9 and TRBJ1-2; D gene ambiguous. V gave up 1 base and J gave up 2 bases, with 8 bases separating them. The CDR3 contains 14 residues. The germline CDR1 and CDR2 sequences are SEHNR and FQNEAQ (reference sequence). The CDR3 protein is CASSLEPVNYGYTF. The DNA for the CDR3 is TGTGCCAGCAGCTTAGAACCAGTCAACTATGGCTACACCTTC.

This clonotype was picked up a small number of times. This chain links TRBV20-1 with TRBJ1-2; a weak D match, TRBD1 (6 bases). The CDR3 has 12 residues. Germline V CDR1 and CDR2: DFQATT, SNEGSKA (reference sequence). The V gene lost 7 bases and the J gene lost 2 bases, with 11 bases spanning the gap. The CDR3 DNA is TGCAGTGTTCGGACAGAAAACTATGGCTACACCTTC. Amino acid sequence: CSVRTENYGYTF.

This clonotype appeared many times. This rearrangement joins TRBV7-2 to TRBJ1-1; the D is unclear. Trimming removed 5 bases at V and 1 base at J, with 11 bases between. Germline CDR1 is SGHTA and CDR2 is FQGNSA. The CDR3 runs 14 residues. The CDR3 DNA is TGTGCCAGCAGCCCCCGGGAAAGGAACACTGAAGCTTTCTTT. Its translation is CASSPRERNTEAFF.

This sequence joins TRBV29-1 and TRBJ2-7; 10 bases match TRBD1. The V gene end was trimmed by 8 bases and the J gene end by 6 bases; junction bases not matched to a gene: 7. The CDR3 sequence is 12 residues long. CDR1 SQVTM and CDR2 ANQGSEA come from the germline V gene. CDR3 sequence reads: CSPGQGVREQYF. As DNA, the CDR3 is TGCAGCCCCGGACAGGGGGTCCGCGAGCAGTACTTC.

J is TRBJ1-2 and V is TRBV13; TRBD1 aligns across 7 bases. The CDR3 extends over 15 amino acids. With V trimmed by 4 bases and J by 4 bases, 9 bases remained unmatched. CDR1 and CDR2 from the germline V gene are PRHDT and FYEKMQ (reference sequence). As DNA, the CDR3 is TGTGCCAGCAGCTCCCTACAGGGGATCTCCTATGGCTACACCTTC. This sequence encodes CASSSLQGISYGYTF.

This clonotype appeared a few times. The chain joins TRBV6-2 or TRBV6-3 to TRBJ1-5; 10 bases match TRBD1. Germline V gene lookup returns CDR1 MNHEY and CDR2 SVGEGT. The CDR3 consists of 22 residues. V was clipped by 4 bases and J by 5 bases; unmatched bases: 26. This chain's CDR3 is CASSLRAYDRGPFLEVYQPQHF. The CDR3 bases are TGTGCCAGCAGTTTACGCGCGTATGACAGGGGGCCGTTCCTCGAGGTCTATCAGCCCCAGCATTTT.

Note on this clonotype: A much bigger clone sits one base away, suggesting this may be a read error. The rearrangement joins TRBV9 to TRBJ2-2; weak D call: TRBD2 (6 bases). The CDR3 is 13 residues long. In germline, CDR1 is SGDLS, CDR2 YYNGEE. For the CDR3, the DNA is TGTGCCAGCAGCCTCCCAGTCGTCGGGGGGCTGTTTTTT. This sequence encodes CASSLPVVGGLFF.

The gene calls are TRBV20-1 and TRBJ1-2; weak D call: TRBD1 (5 bases). This CDR3 is 15 amino acids long. Trimming stripped 6 bases from V and 0 bases from J, with 17 bases between. The V gene's germline CDR1 is DFQATT and CDR2 SNEGSKA (reference sequence). The CDR3 DNA reads TGCAGTGCCGCCCCCGGGGGGGAAACTAACTATGGCTACACCTTC. Its translation is CSAAPGGETNYGYTF.

Concerning this clonotype itself: A much larger clone is a single base away; this may be a read error. The chain links TRBV6-6 to TRBJ1-5; D is ambiguous. Per the germline V gene, CDR1 is MNHNY and CDR2 is SVGAGI (reference sequence). CDR3 length: 13 residues. CDR3: CASNTEGNQPQRF. In DNA, the CDR3 is TGTGCCAGCAATACCGAGGGCAATCAGCCCCAGCGTTTT.

The chain uses TRBV25-1 and TRBJ1-6, with no clear D. This CDR3 region has 13 residues. V shed 8 bases and J shed 6 bases, with 11 bases lying between them. In germline, CDR1 is MGHDK, CDR2 SYGVNS. The DNA for the CDR3 is TGTGCCAGCTCCCGGACTGTTAATTCACCCCTCCACTTT. This sequence encodes CASSRTVNSPLHF. Using reference TRBV25-1 and TRBJ1-6 for the parts outside the CDR3, the full variable domain is EADIYQTPRYLVIGTGKKITLECSQTMGHDKMYWYQQDPGMELHLIHYSYGVNSTEKGDLSSESTVSRIRTEHFPLTLESARPSHTSQYLCASSRTVNSPLHFGNGTRLTVT.

This clonotype has at least ten counts. The V gene is TRBV6-5, the J gene TRBJ2-5; D remains ambiguous. V shed 10 bases and J shed 4 bases, with 13 bases lying between them. The CDR3 covers 12 residues. Germline V gene lookup returns CDR1 MNHEY and CDR2 SVGAGI. The CDR3 protein is CATLSARETQYF. Written as DNA, the CDR3 is TGTGCCACTCTTTCCGCGAGAGAGACCCAGTACTTC.

This clonotype was counted a few times. The chain is built from TRBV4-1 and TRBJ2-7, with D tentatively TRBD2 (5 bases). V was cut by 3 bases and J by 3 bases, with 12 bases left in between. Germline values: CDR1 MGHRA, CDR2 YSYEKL. The CDR3 sequence is 14 residues long. As DNA, the CDR3 is TGCGCCAGCAGCCAGTCGGAGAGGGACTACGAGCAGTACTTC. This sequence encodes CASSQSERDYEQYF.

This clonotype showed up just a few times. The J gene is TRBJ1-4, the V gene TRBV4-3, with D hard to call. CDR1 and CDR2 from the germline V gene are LGHNA and YSLEER. The germline V and J ends were trimmed by 3 bases and 2 bases, with 7 bases remaining between them. The CDR3 is 14 residues long. DNA for the CDR3: TGCGCCAGCAGCCAGGTGTTCACTAATGAAAAACTGTTTTTT. The encoded protein is CASSQVFTNEKLFF.

This clonotype was seen just once. This may stem from a read error, because a much larger clone lies one nucleotide away. The chain carries TRBV19 and TRBJ2-5, with TRBD1 matching over 8 bases. The CDR3 sequence is 15 residues long. In germline, CDR1 is LNHDA, CDR2 SQIVND (reference sequence). V trimming: 4 bases; J trimming: 4 bases; junction bases outside the gene matches: 8. The CDR3 DNA follows: TGTGCCAGTAGTACCCACAGGGGGTCAGGAGAGACCCAGTACTTC. It specifies CASSTHRGSGETQYF.

This clonotype has a handful of counts. The gene calls are TRBV12-5 and TRBJ2-7, with D perhaps TRBD2 (5 bases). Trimming removed 7 bases at V and 4 bases at J, with 14 bases between. This CDR3 is 13 amino acids long. Germline V gives CDR1 LGHNT, CDR2 FRNRAP. This chain's CDR3 is CASVGPGSYEQYF. As DNA, the CDR3 is TGTGCTAGTGTTGGACCTGGGAGTTACGAGCAGTACTTC. Full variable domain (rest looked up from reference TRBV12-5 and TRBJ2-7): DARVTQTPRHKVTEMGQEVTMRCQPILGHNTVFWYRQTMMQGLELLAYFRNRAPLDDSGMPKDRFSAEMPDATLATLKIQPSEPRDSAVYFCASVGPGSYEQYFGPGTRLTVT.

This clonotype was seen at least ten times. V and J are TRBV7-9 and TRBJ2-7; TRBD1 matches 7 bases. The CDR3 is made up of 13 amino acids. The germline CDR1 and CDR2 sequences are SEHNR and FQNEAQ (reference sequence). With V trimmed by 5 bases and J by 7 bases, 8 bases remained unmatched. CDR3 DNA: TGTGCCAGCAGCCCAGACAGGGCCCAGGAGCAGTACTTC. Amino acids: CASSPDRAQEQYF.

The chain uses TRBV4-1 and TRBJ2-7; 7 bases line up with TRBD1. Germline CDR1 is MGHRA and CDR2 is YSYEKL. J was trimmed by 6 bases and V by 0 bases; bases with no gene match: 11. The CDR3 sequence is 16 residues long. DNA for the CDR3: TGCGCCAGCAGCCAAGATGATGACGACCCAGGGGGCGAGCAGTACTTC. Protein sequence: CASSQDDDDPGGEQYF.

V usage is TRBV19 and J usage is TRBJ1-1, with 12 bases that match TRBD1. Germline lookup yields CDR1 LNHDA and CDR2 SQIVND (reference sequence). Trimming cost V 7 bases and J 5 bases; bases outside gene matches: 8. The CDR3 is made up of 15 amino acids. The CDR3 DNA is TGTGCCAGTACCCGGGACAGGGGGCGCGGAACTGAAGCTTTCTTT. This encodes CASTRDRGRGTEAFF.

This clonotype was counted at least ten times. V gene TRBV7-6 combines with J gene TRBJ2-7; D possibly matches TRBD1 or TRBD2 (5 bases each). The CDR3 totals 13 residues. Germline loops: CDR1 SGHVS, CDR2 FNYEAQ. V gave up 5 bases and J gave up 7 bases, with 15 bases separating them. The DNA of the CDR3 is TGTGCCAGCAGCATGGGACCTGAATGGGAGCAGTACTTC. Amino acid sequence: CASSMGPEWEQYF.

V gene TRBV7-9 combines with J gene TRBJ1-3; D gene uncertain. The CDR3 is 13 amino acids. V was clipped by 8 bases and J by 4 bases, with 12 bases between them. CDR1 and CDR2 from the germline V gene are SEHNR and FQNEAQ (reference sequence). As DNA, the CDR3 is TGTGCCAGCTCACCGACGGAGGGAAACACCATATATTTT. This translates into CASSPTEGNTIYF.

This chain joins TRBV15 and TRBJ1-2; 9 positions match TRBD1. From germline, CDR1 is LNHNV and CDR2 YYDKDF (reference sequence). The CDR3 totals 13 residues. After removal of 4 bases from V and 7 bases from J, the junction contained 4 bases not matched to a gene. CDR3 sequence (DNA): TGTGCCACCAGCAACATACAGGGGGCTGGCTACACCTTC. Its translation is CATSNIQGAGYTF.

The CDR3 sequence is CASSSWTSGGAETQYF. CDR3 DNA sequence: TGTGCCAGCAGCTCCTGGACTAGCGGGGGGGCTGAGACCCAGTACTTC. The chain has TRBV5-4 and TRBJ2-5, with 15 nucleotides matching TRBD2. V gave up 3 bases and J gave up 5 bases; unmatched junction bases: 5. The CDR3 is made up of 16 amino acids. Germline CDR1 and CDR2: SGHNT and YYREEE (reference sequence).

This clonotype has ten or more counts. The chain carries TRBV7-9 and TRBJ2-5; the match to TRBD2 covers 13 bases. V gave up 5 bases and J gave up 11 bases; unmatched junction bases: 5. Germline CDR1 is SEHNR and CDR2 is FQNEAQ (reference sequence). The CDR3 has 13 residues. CDR3 nucleotides: TGTGCCAGCAGCCCCGGGACTAGCGGGACGCAGTACTTC. Protein: CASSPGTSGTQYF.

The chain couples TRBV6-1 to TRBJ1-4; no clear D. This CDR3 has 15 amino acids. Trimming pared 2 bases from V and 8 bases from J, leaving 15 bases between. Germline-derived CDR1 and CDR2 are MNHNS and SASEGT. CDR3 residues: CASSELSGEPEKLFF. The DNA of the CDR3 is TGTGCCAGCAGTGAACTTTCAGGAGAACCCGAAAAACTGTTTTTT.